These 14 T cell receptor beta chains came from one sample sequenced in a study of shared clonotypes between healthy human individuals. Sequenced by immunoSEQ multiplex PCR; TCRdb stores in-frame clones only, minus some. The data contain 2 million to 3 million clones, roughly 93% of them singletons. Sample: naive CD4+ T cells from PBMCs. Noted subset: CD45RA+ positively selected. The receptors stem from a man between 18 and 35 years old in good health. Some clones in this sample may be carry-over from other donors' samples.

This rearrangement joins TRBV30 to TRBJ1-3; 8 bases line up with TRBD1. CDR3 length: 16 amino acids. Germline CDR1 and CDR2: GTSNPN and SVGIG (reference sequence). With V trimmed by 5 bases and J by 1 base, 10 bases remained unmatched. The CDR3 sequence: CAWQKQGASSGNTIYF. The CDR3 region has the DNA TGTGCCTGGCAGAAGCAGGGGGCCTCTTCTGGAAACACCATATATTTT.

The CDR3 region is CASKAGVNTEAFF. The CDR3 DNA sequence: TGCGCCAGCAAGGCAGGTGTGAACACTGAAGCTTTCTTT. The J gene is TRBJ1-1, the V gene TRBV5-1; D gene unclear. The CDR3 covers 13 residues. V shed 6 bases and J shed 0 bases, with 9 bases lying between them. Germline V CDR1 and CDR2: SGHRS, YFSETQ.

The chain employs TRBV5-1 and TRBJ2-7, with TRBD1 as a possible D gene (6 bases). The CDR3 is 15 residues long. Trimming took off 4 bases at V and 5 bases at J, with 19 bases between the two ends. The germline V gene encodes CDR1 SGHRS and CDR2 YFSETQ. CDR3 sequence reads: CASSVQGPPGDEQYF. The CDR3 bases are TGCGCCAGCAGCGTTCAGGGGCCCCCAGGCGACGAGCAGTACTTC.

The V gene is TRBV7-9, the J gene TRBJ2-5, with 10 nucleotides matching TRBD1. The germline V gene encodes CDR1 SEHNR and CDR2 FQNEAQ (reference sequence). The CDR3 totals 14 residues. Germline trimming cut 2 bases from V and 4 bases from J; bases unmatched to any gene: 1. The CDR3 protein is CASSLWDRGETQYF. CDR3 coding DNA: TGTGCCAGCAGCTTATGGGACAGGGGAGAGACCCAGTACTTC. Looking up the rest from reference TRBV7-9 and TRBJ2-5 gives the full variable domain: DTGVSQNPRHKITKRGQNVTFRCDPISEHNRLYWYRQTLGQGPEFLTYFQNEAQLEKSRLLSDRFSAERPKGSFSTLEIQRTEQGDSAMYLCASSLWDRGETQYFGPGTRLLVL.

The chain carries TRBV29-1 and TRBJ2-6; 11 bases line up with TRBD1. The CDR3 is 15 amino acids. Germline CDR1 reads SQVTM; CDR2 reads ANQGSEA. J lost 4 bases, V lost 6 bases, and 5 bases had no gene match. The CDR3 sequence: CSVGQGASGANVLTF. The DNA of the CDR3 is TGCAGCGTCGGACAGGGGGCCTCGGGGGCCAACGTCCTGACTTTC.

V usage is TRBV5-1 and J usage is TRBJ2-5, with D possibly TRBD2 on 7 matching bases. The germline V gene encodes CDR1 SGHRS and CDR2 YFSETQ. V was clipped by 0 bases and J by 2 bases, with 23 bases between them. The CDR3 contains 19 residues. CDR3 amino acids: CASSLGGGASGPLQETQYF. The CDR3, as DNA: TGCGCCAGCAGCTTGGGTGGGGGGGCTAGCGGACCACTACAAGAGACCCAGTACTTC.

This clone was detected only once. The CDR3 nucleotides read TGTGCCAGCAGTTACCACGAGGGAGACTACGAGCAGTACTTC. As protein: CASSYHEGDYEQYF. V and J are TRBV6-5 and TRBJ2-5; tentative D call: TRBD2 (5 bases). The J call is in doubt because the DNA end fits TRBJ2-7 better. This CDR3 spans 14 amino acids. Looked up from germline, CDR1 is MNHEY and CDR2 is SVGAGI.

A remark on this clone: This CDR3 is also generated by other DNA sequences in the sample. The chain uses TRBV10-1 and TRBJ2-3; D not certain. Trimming left V 2 bases short and J 1 base short, with 1 base between. Germline assignment: CDR1 WNHNN and CDR2 SYGVQD (reference sequence). CDR3 length: 12 residues. The CDR3 nucleotides read TGCGCCAGCAGTGAGGGCACAGATACGCAGTATTTT. Amino acids: CASSEGTDTQYF.

This chain connects TRBV5-1 to TRBJ1-2, with a possible D match to TRBD1 (5 bases). V was cut by 0 bases and J by 6 bases, with 21 bases left in between. The CDR3 is 17 amino acids. From germline, CDR1 is SGHRS and CDR2 YFSETQ. Here the CDR3 DNA reads TGCGCCAGCAGCTTGGATCCCGTCCAGGGCCGAATGAATGGCTACACCTTC. It yields the protein CASSLDPVQGRMNGYTF.

Points on this clone: Within the sample, other DNA sequences also encode this same CDR3. The V and J genes are TRBV5-1 and TRBJ2-5; D gene ambiguous. The CDR3 spans 14 residues. Trimming took 4 bases from V and 0 from J, leaving 10 bases between them. Germline V gene data show CDR1 as SGHRS and CDR2 as YFSETQ. CDR3 DNA sequence: TGCGCCAGCAGCCGACTCATAAACCAAGAGACCCAGTACTTC. As protein: CASSRLINQETQYF.

The rearrangement links TRBV27 to TRBJ2-5; perhaps D is TRBD1 or TRBD2 (5 bases each). Germline V gene lookup returns CDR1 MNHEY and CDR2 SMNVEV (reference sequence). V was trimmed by 0 bases and J by 2 bases, leaving 7 bases between them. The CDR3 is made up of 14 amino acids. Written as DNA, the CDR3 is TGTGCCAGCAGTTTATCTTGGGGGCAAGAGACCCAGTACTTC. It encodes CASSLSWGQETQYF.

V usage is TRBV7-9 and J usage is TRBJ2-5; 8 nucleotides match TRBD1. TRBJ2-7 matches the DNA end more closely, so the J call is doubtful. Germline CDR1 is SEHNR and CDR2 is FQNEAQ (reference sequence). The CDR3 is 14 amino acids. In nucleotides, the CDR3 is TGTGCCAGCAGCGGGGACAGGAGGTCCTACGAGCAGTACTTC. Translated: CASSGDRRSYEQYF.

J is TRBJ1-1 and V is TRBV28; D unclear. The CDR3 extends over 13 amino acids. The germline V gene encodes CDR1 MDHEN and CDR2 SYDVKM. Trimming took off 8 bases at V and 4 bases at J, with 14 bases between the two ends. CDR3 DNA: TGTGCCAGCCTGTCCCCGGGGTCCACTGAAGCTTTCTTT. This encodes CASLSPGSTEAFF.

The chain combines TRBV28 with TRBJ1-5; 7 nucleotides match TRBD1. V was pared by 8 bases and J by 9 bases, with 13 bases of the junction left unmatched. Per the germline V gene, CDR1 is MDHEN and CDR2 is SYDVKM. This CDR3 is built from 14 residues. The CDR3 region is CASSGQAIVVPQHF. The CDR3 bases are TGTGCCAGCTCCGGACAGGCTATTGTTGTGCCCCAGCATTTT.